The 8 T cell receptor beta chains below all came from one sample that was sequenced in a study of T cells in women clearing cervical HPV infection. Method: immunoSEQ multiplex PCR; TCRdb's copy keeps in-frame clones and lacks some. The ten most abundant clones cover approximately 5.9% of a sample with about 39,000 clones. What was sequenced was blood buffy coat. Receptor source: a woman between 18 and 70 years old with a cervical HPV16 infection that either progressed to CIN3+ or cleared (not recorded which).

About this clone: The CDR3 end lies 3 residues beyond the end of the read and is filled in from the germline J gene. The chain uses TRBV7-9 and TRBJ2-5, with unresolved D. V was cut by 2 bases and J by 3 bases, with 7 bases left in between. The CDR3 length is 13 residues. Germline V gene sequence: CDR1 SEHNR, CDR2 FQNEAQ (reference sequence). This chain's CDR3 is CASSLLPEETQYF. The sequenced CDR3 bases are TGTGCCAGCAGCTTACTCCCTGAAGAGACC.

To note about this clone: The read finishes 3 residues shy of the CDR3 end, and the germline J gene is used to complete it. The rearrangement joins TRBV20-1 to TRBJ2-3, with 11 positions matching TRBD2. Losses at the gene ends were 5 bases for V and 2 bases for J; bases not matched to a gene: 3. This CDR3 contains 14 residues. From germline, CDR1 is DFQATT and CDR2 SNEGSKA (reference sequence). The CDR3 sequence is CSALAGGTTDTQYF. The sequenced CDR3 bases are TGCAGTGCTTTAGCGGGGGGGACCACAGATACG.

Worth noting for this clone: The junction shows a germline mismatch at one end, possibly a read error. The read ends 3 residues shy of where the CDR3 ends; the end is completed using the germline J gene. The chain uses TRBV4-2 and TRBJ2-3; maybe TRBD1 (5 bases). Germline loops: CDR1 LGHNA, CDR2 YNFKEQ. The CDR3 consists of 15 residues. CDR3 DNA (partial): TGCGCCAGCAGCAGAGACAGTAATAGCAATCAGCCG. Translating it yields CASSRDSNSNQP. The complete CDR3 protein is CASSRDSNSNQPQYF.

Note on this clone: The read ends 3 residues shy of where the CDR3 ends; the end is completed using the germline J gene. The chain recombines TRBV10-3 with TRBJ2-3; 9 positions match TRBD2. This CDR3 comprises 14 residues. Germline V lookup: CDR1 ENHRY, CDR2 SYGVKD. V trimming: 6 bases; J trimming: 2 bases; junction bases outside the gene matches: 3. CDR3 in amino acids: CAIRAGGYTDTQYF. The CDR3 DNA, read in part, is TGTGCCATCAGAGCGGGAGGATACACAGATACG.

A remark on this clone: The sequenced fragment ends 3 residues before the CDR3 boundary, so the rest is inferred from the germline J gene. The J gene is TRBJ1-1, the V gene TRBV20-1, with D maybe TRBD1 (5 bases). CDR1 is DFQATT, CDR2 SNEGSKA, per germline (reference sequence). The CDR3 extends over 14 amino acids. The CDR3 bases that were read are TGCAGTGCTAGAGATGGGGACTCGGGGTACGAG. Translated: CSARDGDSGYE. The entire CDR3 sequence reads CSARDGDSGYEAFF.

Turning to this clone: Read sequence stops 3 residues before the CDR3 end, and the germline J gene provides the missing end. The chain employs TRBV2 and TRBJ2-1, with a weak D call TRBD1 (5 bases). This CDR3 is 14 amino acids long. The germline CDR1 and CDR2 sequences are SNHLY and FYNNEI. V was shortened by 3 bases and J by 6 bases, with 12 bases between the two germline ends. The part of the CDR3 DNA that was read is TGTGCCAGCAGTGAGCGTCTTGACAGCAATGAG. It codes for CASSERLDSNE. The CDR3 as a whole reads CASSERLDSNEQFF.

As for this clone: The CDR3 goes on 3 residues after the read ends, and that part is filled in from the germline J gene. The chain couples TRBV2 to TRBJ1-4; a possible D gene is TRBD1 (5 bases). This CDR3 contains 12 residues. V shed 6 bases and J shed 4 bases, with 6 bases lying between them. Germline loops: CDR1 SNHLY, CDR2 FYNNEI. The CDR3 region is CASRDNNEKLFF. The CDR3 bases that were read are TGTGCCAGCAGGGACAATAATGAAAAA.

To note about this clone: Coverage ceases 3 residues before the CDR3 finishes, and the germline J gene fills in the end. The chain is built from TRBV5-1 and TRBJ1-1, with no clear D. Between the trimmed V and J ends, which lost 0 bases and 3 bases, there was a span of 6 bases. This CDR3 contains 13 residues. Germline-derived CDR1 and CDR2 are SGHRS and YFSETQ. CDR3: CASSLDGHTEAFF. The sequenced CDR3 bases are TGCGCCAGCAGCTTGGATGGGCACACTGAA.